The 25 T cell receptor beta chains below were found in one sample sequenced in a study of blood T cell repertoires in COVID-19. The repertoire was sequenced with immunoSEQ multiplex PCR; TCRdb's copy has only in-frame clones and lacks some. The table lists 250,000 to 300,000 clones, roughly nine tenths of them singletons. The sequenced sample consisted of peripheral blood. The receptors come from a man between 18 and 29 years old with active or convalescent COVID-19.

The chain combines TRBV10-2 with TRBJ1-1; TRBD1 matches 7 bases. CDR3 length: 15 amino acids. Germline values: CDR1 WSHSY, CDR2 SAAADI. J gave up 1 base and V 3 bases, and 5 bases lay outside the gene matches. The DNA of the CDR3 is TGCGCCAGCAGTGACCCGGGACAGCCGAACACTGAAGCTTTCTTT. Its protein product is CASSDPGQPNTEAFF.

CDR3 in DNA: TGTGCCAGCAGCCCTCCCGGGACAGGGAACGGCTACACCTTC. It yields the protein CASSPPGTGNGYTF. The chain joins TRBV7-9 to TRBJ1-2; the match to TRBD1 covers 9 bases. Looked up from germline, CDR1 is SEHNR and CDR2 is FQNEAQ (reference sequence). The CDR3 runs to 14 residues. V was clipped by 5 bases and J by 8 bases; unmatched bases: 9.

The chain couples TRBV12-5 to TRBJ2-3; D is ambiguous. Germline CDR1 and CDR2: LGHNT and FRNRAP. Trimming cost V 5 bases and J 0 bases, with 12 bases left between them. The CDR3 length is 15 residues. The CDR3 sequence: CASGPSQTSTDTQYF. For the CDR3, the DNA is TGTGCTAGTGGTCCCAGCCAGACTAGCACAGATACGCAGTATTTT.

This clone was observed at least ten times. The CDR3 DNA reads as TGTGCCAGCAGTTCCGGTTTGGAGCAGTTCTTC. It yields the protein CASSSGLEQFF. The chain is built from TRBV6-2 or TRBV6-3 and TRBJ2-1; the D is unclear. Trimming left V 4 bases short and J 10 bases short, with 8 bases between. The CDR3 spans 11 residues. The V gene's germline CDR1 is MNHEY and CDR2 SVGEGT.

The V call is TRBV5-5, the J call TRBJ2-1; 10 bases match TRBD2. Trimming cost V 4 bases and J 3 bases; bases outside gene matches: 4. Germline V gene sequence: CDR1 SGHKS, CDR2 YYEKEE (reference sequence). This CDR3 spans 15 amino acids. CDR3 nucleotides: TGTGCCAGCAGCCAAAGCGGGGGGGACTACAATGAGCAGTTCTTC. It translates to CASSQSGGDYNEQFF.

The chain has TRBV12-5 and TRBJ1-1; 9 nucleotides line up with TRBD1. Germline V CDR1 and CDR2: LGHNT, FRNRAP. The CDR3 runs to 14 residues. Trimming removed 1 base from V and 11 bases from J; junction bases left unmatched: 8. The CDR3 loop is CASGLGTGTGSAFF. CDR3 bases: TGTGCTAGTGGTTTGGGAACCGGGACAGGGTCCGCTTTCTTT.

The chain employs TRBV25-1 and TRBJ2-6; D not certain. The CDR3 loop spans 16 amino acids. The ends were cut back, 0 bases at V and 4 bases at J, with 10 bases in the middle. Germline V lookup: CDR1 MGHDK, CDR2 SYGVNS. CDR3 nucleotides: TGTGCCAGCAGTGAATACTCGCTCCGGGGGGCCAACGTCCTGACTTTC. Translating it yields CASSEYSLRGANVLTF.

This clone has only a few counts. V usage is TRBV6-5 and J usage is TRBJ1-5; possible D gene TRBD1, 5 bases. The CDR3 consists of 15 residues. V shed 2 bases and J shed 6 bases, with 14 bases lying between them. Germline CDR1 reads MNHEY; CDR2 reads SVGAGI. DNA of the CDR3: TGTGCCAGCAGTTACCGGCAGGGTATAGGTCAGCCCCAGCATTTT. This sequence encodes CASSYRQGIGQPQHF.

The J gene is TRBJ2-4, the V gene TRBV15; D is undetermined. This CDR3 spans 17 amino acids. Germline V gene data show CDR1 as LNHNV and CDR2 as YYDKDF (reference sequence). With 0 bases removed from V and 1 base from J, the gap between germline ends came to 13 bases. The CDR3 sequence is CATSRDPGVPAKNIQYF. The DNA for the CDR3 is TGTGCCACCAGCAGAGATCCTGGAGTCCCCGCCAAAAACATTCAGTACTTC.

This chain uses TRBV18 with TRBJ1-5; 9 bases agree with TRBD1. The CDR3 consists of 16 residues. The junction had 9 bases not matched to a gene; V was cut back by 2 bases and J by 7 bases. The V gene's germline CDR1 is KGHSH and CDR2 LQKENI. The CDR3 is CASSPTTGQGNQPQHF. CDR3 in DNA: TGTGCCAGCTCACCAACGACGGGACAGGGAAACCAGCCCCAGCATTTT. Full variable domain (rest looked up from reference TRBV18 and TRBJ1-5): NAGVMQNPRHLVRRRGQEARLRCSPMKGHSHVYWYRQLPEEGLKFMVYLQKENIIDESGMPKERFSAEFPKEGPSILRIQQVVRGDSAAYFCASSPTTGQGNQPQHFGDGTRLSIL.

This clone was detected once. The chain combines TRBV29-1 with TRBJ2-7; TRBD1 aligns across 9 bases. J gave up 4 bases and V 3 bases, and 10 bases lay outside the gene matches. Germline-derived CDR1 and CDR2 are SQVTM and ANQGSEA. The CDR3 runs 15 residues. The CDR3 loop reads CSVDSAGTGLYEQYF. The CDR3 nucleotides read TGCAGCGTTGATTCGGCGGGGACAGGGTTATACGAGCAGTACTTC.

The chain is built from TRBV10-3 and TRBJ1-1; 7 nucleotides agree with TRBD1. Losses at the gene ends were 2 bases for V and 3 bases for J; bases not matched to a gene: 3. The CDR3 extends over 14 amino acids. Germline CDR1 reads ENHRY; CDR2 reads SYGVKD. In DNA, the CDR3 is TGTGCCATCAGTGAGGACAGGGACTACACTGAAGCTTTCTTT. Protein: CAISEDRDYTEAFF.

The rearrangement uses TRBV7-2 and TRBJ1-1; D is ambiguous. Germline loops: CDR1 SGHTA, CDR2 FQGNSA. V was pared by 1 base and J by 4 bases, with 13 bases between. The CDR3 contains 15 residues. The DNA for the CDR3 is TGTGCCAGCAGCTTAGTTTTGGGGAGAGGCACTGAAGCTTTCTTT. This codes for CASSLVLGRGTEAFF.

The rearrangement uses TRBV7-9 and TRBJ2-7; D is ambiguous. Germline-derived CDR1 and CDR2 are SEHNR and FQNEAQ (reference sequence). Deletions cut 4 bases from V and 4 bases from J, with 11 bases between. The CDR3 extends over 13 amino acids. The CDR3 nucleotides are TGTGCCAGCAGCTCCACTGGAGAATACGAGCAGTACTTC. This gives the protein CASSSTGEYEQYF.

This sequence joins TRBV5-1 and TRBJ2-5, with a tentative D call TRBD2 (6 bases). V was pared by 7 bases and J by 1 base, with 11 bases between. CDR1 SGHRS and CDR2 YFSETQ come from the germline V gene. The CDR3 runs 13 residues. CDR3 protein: CASARGFQETQYF. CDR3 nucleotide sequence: TGCGCCAGCGCGCGGGGTTTCCAAGAGACCCAGTACTTC.

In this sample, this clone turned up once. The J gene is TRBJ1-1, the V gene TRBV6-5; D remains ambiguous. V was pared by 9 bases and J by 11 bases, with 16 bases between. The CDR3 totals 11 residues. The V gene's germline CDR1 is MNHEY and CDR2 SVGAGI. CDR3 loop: CASEQRLWAFF. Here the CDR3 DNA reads TGTGCCAGTGAGCAGAGACTTTGGGCTTTCTTT.

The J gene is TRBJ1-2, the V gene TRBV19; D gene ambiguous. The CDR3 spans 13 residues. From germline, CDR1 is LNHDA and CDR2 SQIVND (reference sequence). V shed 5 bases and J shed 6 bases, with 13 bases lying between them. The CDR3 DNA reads TGTGCCAGTAGTGGTCGGGTGGGAGATGGCTACACCTTC. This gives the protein CASSGRVGDGYTF.

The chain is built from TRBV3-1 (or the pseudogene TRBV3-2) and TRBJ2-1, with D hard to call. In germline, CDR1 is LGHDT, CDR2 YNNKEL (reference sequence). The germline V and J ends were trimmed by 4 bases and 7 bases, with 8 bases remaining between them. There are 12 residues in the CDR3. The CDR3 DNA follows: TGTGCCAGCAGCCCCAATCAAAATGAGCAGTTCTTC. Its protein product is CASSPNQNEQFF.

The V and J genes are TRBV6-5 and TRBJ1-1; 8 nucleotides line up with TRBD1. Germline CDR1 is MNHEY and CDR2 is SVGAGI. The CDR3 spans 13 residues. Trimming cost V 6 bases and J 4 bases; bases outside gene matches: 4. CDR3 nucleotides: TGTGCCAGCAGGCCAGGGGGCGGCACTGAAGCTTTCTTT. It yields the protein CASRPGGGTEAFF.

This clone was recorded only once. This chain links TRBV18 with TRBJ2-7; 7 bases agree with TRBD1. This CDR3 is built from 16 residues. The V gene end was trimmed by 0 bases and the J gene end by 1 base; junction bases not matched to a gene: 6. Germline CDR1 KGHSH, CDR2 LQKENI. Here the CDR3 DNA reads TGTGCCAGCTCACCACCTATCGGGACAGCTTCCTACGAGCAGTACTTC. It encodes CASSPPIGTASYEQYF. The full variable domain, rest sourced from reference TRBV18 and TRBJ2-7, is NAGVMQNPRHLVRRRGQEARLRCSPMKGHSHVYWYRQLPEEGLKFMVYLQKENIIDESGMPKERFSAEFPKEGPSILRIQQVVRGDSAAYFCASSPPIGTASYEQYFGPGTRLTVT.

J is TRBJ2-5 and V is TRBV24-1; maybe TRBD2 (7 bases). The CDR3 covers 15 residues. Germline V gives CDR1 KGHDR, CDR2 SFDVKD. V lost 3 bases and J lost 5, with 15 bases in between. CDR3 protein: CATSDPEGGRETQYF. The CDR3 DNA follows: TGTGCCACCAGTGATCCTGAGGGGGGGCGGGAGACCCAGTACTTC.

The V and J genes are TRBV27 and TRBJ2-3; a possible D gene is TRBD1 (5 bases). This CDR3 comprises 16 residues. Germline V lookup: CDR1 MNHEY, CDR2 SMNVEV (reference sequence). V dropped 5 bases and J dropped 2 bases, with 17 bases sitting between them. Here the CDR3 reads CASSPKGWTDTDTQYF. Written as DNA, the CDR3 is TGTGCCAGCAGTCCCAAGGGGTGGACCGACACAGATACGCAGTATTTT.

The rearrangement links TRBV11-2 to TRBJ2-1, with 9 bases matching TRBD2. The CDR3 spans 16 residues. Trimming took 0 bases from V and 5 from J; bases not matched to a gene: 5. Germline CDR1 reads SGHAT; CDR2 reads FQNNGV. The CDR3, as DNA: TGTGCCAGCAGCTTAGAGTTAGCGGGGGCCCACAATGAGCAGTTCTTC. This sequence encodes CASSLELAGAHNEQFF.

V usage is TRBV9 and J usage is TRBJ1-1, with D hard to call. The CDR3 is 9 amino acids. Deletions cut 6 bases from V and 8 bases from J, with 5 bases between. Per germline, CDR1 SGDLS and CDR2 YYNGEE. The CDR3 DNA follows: TGTGCCAGCATGGAGGAAGCTTTCTTT. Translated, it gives CASMEEAFF.

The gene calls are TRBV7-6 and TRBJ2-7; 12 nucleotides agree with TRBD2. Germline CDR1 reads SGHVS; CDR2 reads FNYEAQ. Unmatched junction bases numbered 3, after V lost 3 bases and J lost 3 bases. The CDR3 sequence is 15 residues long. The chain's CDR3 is CASSLRLAGDYEQYF. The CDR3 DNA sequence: TGTGCCAGCAGCTTGAGACTAGCGGGGGACTACGAGCAGTACTTC.